Shown below are 26 T cell receptor beta chains from a single sample sequenced in a study of liver allograft versus peripheral blood T cells. Study-wide context: Intrahepatic T cell receptor repertoires from transplanted livers were compared against repertoires in recipients' peripheral blood.

TCRdb reprocessed the reads via MiXCR and lists one record per CDR3 protein. The sample holds some 7,000 distinct CDR3 sequences, 15% to 20% seen once. All receptors derive from a human patient who had a liver transplant. Certain T cells may be donor cells from the graft.

This clonotype is medium-sized by share. V gene TRBV6-2 or TRBV6-3 combines with J gene TRBJ1-2, with no clear D. In germline, CDR1 is MNHEY, CDR2 SVGEGT. The CDR3 extends over 14 amino acids. V was trimmed by 0 bases and J by 6 bases, leaving 11 bases between them. The CDR3 DNA follows: TGTGCCAGCAGTTACTCGCCTAGGGAACATGGCTACACCTTC. Translated: CASSYSPREHGYTF.

This clonotype was seen a few times. The CDR3 nucleotides read TGTGCCAGCAGTTTTTTCGGAGGAGCTGAAGCTTTCTTT. Protein: CASSFFGGAEAFF. The chain carries TRBV12-3 or TRBV12-4 and TRBJ1-1, with no clear D. This CDR3 has 13 residues. V was clipped by 3 bases and J by 6 bases, with 11 bases between them.

This clonotype rates as medium-sized. The chain joins TRBV6-1 to TRBJ1-2, with 7 nucleotides matching TRBD1. CDR1 is MNHNS and CDR2 is SASEGT in the germline V gene. The length of the CDR3 is 15 residues. V shed 3 bases, J shed 4 bases, and the junction held 8 bases outside the gene matches. In DNA, the CDR3 is TGTGCCAGCAGTGAGGCCGGGAGGACAGGCTATGGCTACACCTTC. Translation: CASSEAGRTGYGYTF.

This clonotype appeared many times. The J gene is TRBJ1-6, the V gene TRBV3-1; the D is unclear. The V end was cut by 4 bases, the J end by 9 bases, with 13 bases between. CDR3 length equals 14 residues. Per germline, CDR1 LGHDT and CDR2 YNNKEL (reference sequence). CDR3 coding DNA: TGTGCCAGCAGCCTAGGTCTGGCTGGTTCACCCCTCCACTTT. Encoded protein: CASSLGLAGSPLHF.

V usage is TRBV6-5 and J usage is TRBJ2-3; TRBD2 agrees at 11 bases. CDR1 is MNHEY, CDR2 SVGAGI, per germline. This CDR3 contains 16 residues. J was trimmed by 5 bases and V by 5 bases; bases with no gene match: 9. This chain's CDR3 is CASSGLSGGEEDTQYF. The CDR3 region has the DNA TGTGCCAGCAGTGGGCTTAGCGGGGGGGAAGAAGATACGCAGTATTTT.

This chain uses TRBV4-1 with TRBJ1-2; 8 bases are a match to TRBD1. Losses at the gene ends were 1 base for V and 2 bases for J; bases not matched to a gene: 6. CDR3 length: 16 residues. Germline CDR1 and CDR2: MGHRA and YSYEKL. DNA of the CDR3: TGCGCCAGCAGCCAAGGGACGGACAGGGTGAACTATGGCTACACCTTC. Its translation: CASSQGTDRVNYGYTF.

This clonotype was picked up many times. This chain's CDR3 is CASSEYGGTSADSNQPQHF. DNA of the CDR3: TGTGCCAGCAGTGAATATGGAGGGACCTCCGCCGATAGCAATCAGCCCCAGCATTTT. This chain connects TRBV6-1 to TRBJ1-5; TRBD1 might be the D (5 bases). V lost 2 bases to trimming and J lost 0 bases, with 20 bases between them. CDR1 and CDR2 from the germline V gene are MNHNS and SASEGT. CDR3 length equals 19 residues.

The V gene is TRBV3-1, the J gene TRBJ2-5; D might be TRBD2 (6 bases). Trimming removed 3 bases from V and 4 bases from J, with 15 bases in between. Germline assignment: CDR1 LGHDT and CDR2 YNNKEL (reference sequence). The CDR3 length is 15 residues. The CDR3 DNA follows: TGTGCCAGCAGCCAGATGGGAGGATTTGGAGAGACCCAGTACTTC. It codes for CASSQMGGFGETQYF.

This clonotype was detected ten times or more. V and J are TRBV7-2 and TRBJ1-1; 10 bases align to TRBD1. Germline V gene sequence: CDR1 SGHTA, CDR2 FQGNSA. The CDR3 has 14 residues. After removal of 6 bases from V and 3 bases from J, the junction contained 4 bases not matched to a gene. The DNA of the CDR3 is TGTGCCAGCAGGCGACAGGGGGCGGACACTGAAGCTTTCTTT. It encodes CASRRQGADTEAFF.

This clonotype was detected many times. The gene calls are TRBV10-3 and TRBJ1-1, with a tentative D call TRBD1 (6 bases). V lost 2 bases and J lost 8, with 12 bases in between. This CDR3 spans 13 amino acids. Germline CDR1 and CDR2: ENHRY and SYGVKD. The CDR3 nucleotides are TGTGCCATCAGTGAGGCCACCGGGACAGAAGCTTTCTTT. Translating it yields CAISEATGTEAFF.

The table lists this clonotype with many counts. This chain connects TRBV20-1 to TRBJ1-2; D possibly corresponds to TRBD1 (5 bases). This CDR3 contains 15 residues. Trimming took 5 bases from V and 0 from J, leaving 16 bases between them. Germline CDR1 DFQATT, CDR2 SNEGSKA (reference sequence). For the CDR3, the DNA is TGCAGTGCTCTACGCCCAGGGACTTCTAACTATGGCTACACCTTC. Amino acid sequence: CSALRPGTSNYGYTF.

The CDR3 DNA follows: TGTGCTAGTGGTTTGGACGCCGGTAGGGGTTCACCCCTCCACTTT. It is translated as CASGLDAGRGSPLHF. This rearrangement joins TRBV12-5 to TRBJ1-6, with a weak D call TRBD1 (5 bases). Trimming pared 1 base from V and 9 bases from J, leaving 13 bases between. In germline, CDR1 is LGHNT, CDR2 FRNRAP. There are 15 residues in the CDR3.

The V gene is TRBV5-4, the J gene TRBJ1-2; unclear D gene. The CDR3 covers 13 residues. From germline, CDR1 is SGHNT and CDR2 YYREEE (reference sequence). V was clipped by 0 bases and J by 4 bases, with 7 bases between them. CDR3 protein: CASSLEAGYGYTF. The CDR3 bases are TGTGCCAGCAGCTTGGAGGCGGGCTATGGCTACACCTTC.

This clonotype was found once. J is TRBJ2-2 and V is TRBV12-5; D may be TRBD1 (7 bases). CDR3 length: 17 amino acids. Trimming pared 7 bases from V and 5 bases from J, leaving 23 bases between. CDR1 is LGHNT and CDR2 is FRNRAP in the germline V gene. This CDR3 is CASVSGIGRGRTGELFF. In DNA form, the CDR3 reads TGTGCTAGTGTCTCGGGGATCGGCAGGGGGAGGACCGGGGAGCTGTTTTTT.

This clonotype is termed medium-sized. The chain has TRBV19 and TRBJ1-1, with D maybe TRBD1 (5 bases). The CDR3 has 15 amino acids. CDR1 is LNHDA, CDR2 SQIVND, per germline (reference sequence). The germline V and J ends were trimmed by 7 bases and 1 base, with 16 bases remaining between them. The CDR3 sequence: CASKGANIWNTEAFF. CDR3 nucleotides: TGTGCCAGTAAAGGGGCCAACATTTGGAACACTGAAGCTTTCTTT.

This clonotype is large (0.1 to 1%) within its sample. This CDR3 reads CSVAGSGSEAFF. The CDR3 DNA sequence: TGCAGCGTTGCAGGGAGCGGCAGTGAAGCTTTCTTT. This chain joins TRBV29-1 and TRBJ1-1, with D perhaps TRBD1 (5 bases). V dropped 4 bases and J dropped 7 bases, with 13 bases sitting between them. The germline V gene has CDR1 SQVTM and CDR2 ANQGSEA. The CDR3 spans 12 residues.

This clonotype is judged medium-sized (0.01 to 0.1%). The chain links TRBV6-1 to TRBJ2-1; 8 bases agree with TRBD2. In germline, CDR1 is MNHNS, CDR2 SASEGT. This CDR3 is built from 15 residues. V trimming: 6 bases; J trimming: 4 bases; junction bases outside the gene matches: 8. In nucleotides, the CDR3 is TGTGCCAGCAGCGCGAATAGCGGGGCATACAATGAGCAGTTCTTC. Amino acid sequence: CASSANSGAYNEQFF.

This clonotype is categorized as medium-sized. The chain combines TRBV29-1 with TRBJ2-7; D possibly uses TRBD1 or TRBD2 (6 bases each). Trimming stripped 3 bases from V and 4 bases from J, with 10 bases between. The CDR3 covers 12 residues. Germline V gene lookup returns CDR1 SQVTM and CDR2 ANQGSEA. The CDR3 here is CSVDRGGYEQYF. The CDR3 DNA is TGCAGCGTTGACAGGGGAGGATACGAGCAGTACTTC.

The CDR3 DNA is TGCAGTGCTAGTGCGACAGCCTACGAGCAGTACTTC. Translated: CSASATAYEQYF. V is TRBV20-1 and J is TRBJ2-7; D possibly corresponds to TRBD1 (5 bases). Trimming left V 3 bases short and J 2 bases short, with 8 bases between. This CDR3 is 12 amino acids long. The germline V gene has CDR1 DFQATT and CDR2 SNEGSKA (reference sequence).

CDR3 sequence reads: CASRGQASNTEAFF. In DNA form, the CDR3 reads TGCGCCAGCAGAGGACAGGCTTCGAACACTGAAGCTTTCTTT. The chain recombines TRBV5-1 with TRBJ1-1, with 7 positions matching TRBD1. The CDR3 spans 14 residues. Germline CDR1 and CDR2: SGHRS and YFSETQ. V gave up 5 bases and J gave up 1 base; unmatched junction bases: 5. Combining the CDR3 with reference TRBV5-1 and TRBJ1-1 gives the whole variable domain KAGVTQTPRYLIKTRGQQVTLSCSPISGHRSVSWYQQTPGQGLQFLFEYFSETQRNKGNFPGRFSGRQFSNSRSEMNVSTLELGDSALYLCASRGQASNTEAFFGQGTRLTVV.

V and J are TRBV7-9 and TRBJ1-3; D might be TRBD1 (5 bases). Germline values: CDR1 SEHNR, CDR2 FQNEAQ (reference sequence). The length of the CDR3 is 13 residues. Trimming shortened V by 2 bases and J by 7 bases, and 9 bases separated the two germline ends. Written as DNA, the CDR3 is TGTGCCAGCAGCTTATACAGGCCGAACACCATATATTTT. This encodes CASSLYRPNTIYF.

This clonotype appeared a few times. The chain uses TRBV20-1 and TRBJ1-5; tentatively, D is TRBD1 (5 bases). Per germline, CDR1 DFQATT and CDR2 SNEGSKA (reference sequence). This CDR3 contains 13 residues. V was clipped by 3 bases and J by 0 bases, with 6 bases between them. CDR3 loop: CSASRDSNQPQHF. CDR3 in DNA: TGCAGTGCTAGCAGGGATAGCAATCAGCCCCAGCATTTT.

By sample fraction, this clonotype is medium-sized (0.01 to 0.1%). This chain joins TRBV6-1 and TRBJ1-1; perhaps TRBD1 as D (5 bases). V lost 10 bases, J lost 0 bases, and 15 bases lay in between. The germline V gene has CDR1 MNHNS and CDR2 SASEGT. This CDR3 region has 14 residues. In nucleotides, the CDR3 is TGTGCCACCGTCGTGACAGAATTGAACACTGAAGCTTTCTTT. Amino acid sequence: CATVVTELNTEAFF.

This chain uses TRBV19 with TRBJ2-1; TRBD1 matches at 7 bases. The CDR3 extends over 18 amino acids. V was clipped by 4 bases and J by 2 bases; unmatched bases: 14. Germline assignment: CDR1 LNHDA and CDR2 SQIVND (reference sequence). The CDR3: CASSKGALWTLAYNEQFF. The CDR3, as DNA: TGTGCCAGTAGTAAGGGGGCCCTGTGGACCCTGGCCTACAATGAGCAGTTCTTC.

By share of the sample, this clonotype is medium-sized. V is TRBV19 and J is TRBJ1-1; TRBD1 matches at 12 bases. V gave up 9 bases and J gave up 6 bases; unmatched junction bases: 5. Germline V gene data show CDR1 as LNHDA and CDR2 as SQIVND (reference sequence). The CDR3 consists of 13 residues. CDR3 DNA: TGTGCCAGCGAGGGACAGGGGGCCTCTGAAGCTTTCTTT. It is translated as CASEGQGASEAFF.

V usage is TRBV7-9 and J usage is TRBJ1-3, with TRBD1 matching 7 bases. With V trimmed by 6 bases and J by 0 bases, 5 bases remained unmatched. The CDR3 loop spans 15 amino acids. The V gene's germline CDR1 is SEHNR and CDR2 FQNEAQ (reference sequence). The CDR3 bases are TGTGCCAGCAGAGGACAGGCTAGCTCTGGAAACACCATATATTTT. Amino acid sequence: CASRGQASSGNTIYF.